This TCR beta chain was documented in a study of blood T cells in healthy people across ages. The study's findings and limits: A greater number of naive CD4+ cells and higher diversity distinguished long-lived donors from aged donors.

Isolated per sample were at least 7 million PBMCs. This clonotype has just a few counts. Antigen: not known. Using a J-beta primer mix together with a sample-barcoded 5' primer, a second PCR was run for roughly 6 to 12 cycles. TCRdb re-derived calls from the 5' RACE reads in MiXCR, one entry per CDR3 protein. The sample gives about 1.5 million distinct CDR3 sequences, approximately 43% of which show up once; just over 4% is in the top ten. CDR3 length equals 15 residues. The ends lost 3 bases at V and 7 bases at J; junction bases unmatched: 11. The germline V gene encodes CDR1 LGHDT and CDR2 YNNKEL (reference sequence).

This chain connects TRBV3-1 to TRBJ1-2; TRBD1 matches 7 bases. Sample: blood. The TCR comes from a woman younger than 30 in good health. This chain's CDR3 is CASSQHRGSSRGYTF. Written as DNA, the CDR3 is TGTGCCAGCAGCCAGCACAGGGGATCGTCGCGTGGCTACACCTTC.